This T cell receptor beta chain is drawn from a study of shared clonotypes between healthy human individuals. The sorted-subset replicate PCRs were given about 210 ng DNA, which is some 29,000 T cell genomes. Using immunoSEQ multiplex PCR, the repertoire was profiled, and TCRdb retains in-frame clones only, with some absent. The sample shows over 2 million clones, 92% of them seen only once. This sequence originates from a man between 18 and 29 years old in good health. Some clones in this sample may be carry-over from other donors' samples. The sequencing input was naive CD4+ T cells from PBMCs. The sample's subset: CD45RA+ positively selected.

CDR3 nucleotide sequence: TGTGCCAGCAGCCTATACGGACTAGCGGGGGGAAATGAGCAGTTCTTC. It translates to CASSLYGLAGGNEQFF. J is TRBJ2-1 and V is TRBV7-2; 14 bases are shared with TRBD2. The length of the CDR3 is 16 residues. Losses at the gene ends were 5 bases for V and 7 bases for J; bases not matched to a gene: 7. The germline V gene encodes CDR1 SGHTA and CDR2 FQGNSA.